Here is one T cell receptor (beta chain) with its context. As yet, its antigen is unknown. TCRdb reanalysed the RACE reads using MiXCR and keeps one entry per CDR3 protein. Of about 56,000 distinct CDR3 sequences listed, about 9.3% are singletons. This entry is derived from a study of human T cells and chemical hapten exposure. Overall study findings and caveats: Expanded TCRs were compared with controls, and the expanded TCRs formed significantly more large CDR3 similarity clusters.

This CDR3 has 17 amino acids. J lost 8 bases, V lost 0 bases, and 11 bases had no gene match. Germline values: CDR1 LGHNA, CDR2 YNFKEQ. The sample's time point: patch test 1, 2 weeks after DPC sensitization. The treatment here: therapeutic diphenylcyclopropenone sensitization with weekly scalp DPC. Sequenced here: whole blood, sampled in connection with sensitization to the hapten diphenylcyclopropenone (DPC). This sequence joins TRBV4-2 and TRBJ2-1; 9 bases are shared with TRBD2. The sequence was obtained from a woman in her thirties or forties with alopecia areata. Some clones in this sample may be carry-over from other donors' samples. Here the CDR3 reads CASSQEDGSGGSHEQFF. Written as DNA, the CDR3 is TGTGCCAGCAGCCAAGAGGATGGCAGCGGGGGGTCCCATGAGCAGTTCTTC.